Listed below are T cell receptor beta chains from one sample, sequenced in a study of T cells in Graves' hyperthyroidism and ophthalmopathy. TCRdb recomputed calls from the multiplex PCR reads with MiXCR, one row per CDR3 protein. The table records about 360,000 distinct CDR3 sequences, roughly 13% of them present only once. The sequenced material came from blood. The receptors originated from a woman younger than 35 with Graves' hyperthyroidism. The CDR3 runs from the conserved cysteine through the conserved F or W. D genes are given only for firm matches. Rows may omit the clone size; those that give it use once, few, many or a size class.

TRBV6-2/TRBV6-3	many	TRBJ2-5	-	13	TGTGCCAGCAGTTCCCAGGGGAGCGAGACCCAGTACTTC	CASSSQGSETQYF
TRBV9	many	TRBJ2-7	-	12	TGTGCCAGCAGCGAGGACGACTACGAGCAGTACTTC	CASSEDDYEQYF
TRBV20-1	-	TRBJ2-7	TRBD2	14	TGCAGTGCAAGACTAGCGGGAGGCTCCTACGAGCAGTACTTC	CSARLAGGSYEQYF
TRBV18	many	TRBJ1-4	-	16	TGTGCCAGCTCACCAAGTTTGACGGGGACGAATGAAAAACTGTTTTTT	CASSPSLTGTNEKLFF
TRBV7-2	many	TRBJ1-1	-	14	TGTGCCAGCAGCCCGGGCGGGACCCGCACTGAAGCTTTCTTT	CASSPGGTRTEAFF
TRBV5-1	many	TRBJ1-1	-	15	TGCGCCAGCAGCTTGACCGGGGTGGAGAACACTGAAGCTTTCTTT	CASSLTGVENTEAFF
TRBV7-2	many	TRBJ2-7	TRBD1	14	TGTGCCAGCAGCTCCCGGGACAGGGGGCTCGAGCAGTACTTC	CASSSRDRGLEQYF
TRBV20-1	many	TRBJ2-7	TRBD2	14	TGCAGTGCTAAGGGGCGGGGGGGCCATTACGAGCAGTACTTC	CSAKGRGGHYEQYF
TRBV9	few	TRBJ2-3	TRBD2	16	TGTGCCAGCAGCGCGACTAGCGCGGGAGCGGGAGATACGCAGTATTTT	CASSATSAGAGDTQYF
TRBV18	-	TRBJ2-1	-	14	TGTGCCAACTACGATGTGGTAGGGGGAAATGAGCAGCTCTTC	CANYDVVGGNEQLF
TRBV4-3	-	TRBJ2-1	-	17	TGCGCCAGCAGCCAAGATCTGGGGGTTCGGAAATACAATGAGCAGTTCTTC	CASSQDLGVRKYNEQFF
TRBV7-9	few	TRBJ1-2	-	14	TGTGCCAGCAGCCCCGCGGGTTTTAACTATGGCTACACCTTC	CASSPAGFNYGYTF
TRBV24-1	many	TRBJ1-1	-	13	TGTGCCACCAGTGATAGGAAGAACACTGAAGCTTTCTTT	CATSDRKNTEAFF
TRBV6-5	few	TRBJ1-1	TRBD1	17	TGTGCCAGCAGTTACTACCTGACAGGGGGCGGAAACACTGAAGCTTTCTTT	CASSYYLTGGGNTEAFF
TRBV7-3	many	TRBJ2-5	-	14	TGTGCCAGCAGTTTTTGGGCCCGGACGGAGACCCAGTACTTC	CASSFWARTETQYF
TRBV5-1	many	TRBJ1-2	-	13	TGCGCCAGCAGCTTGGGTTTCGAGCGTGGCTACACCTTC	CASSLGFERGYTF
TRBV28	many	TRBJ1-2	-	16	TGTGCCAGCAGTTGGCGGGTGGACGGGGATAACTATGGCTACACCTTC	CASSWRVDGDNYGYTF
TRBV9	-	TRBJ2-1	TRBD2	14	TGTGCCAGCAGTCCTTCCGGGACTAGCGATGAGCAGTTCTTC	CASSPSGTSDEQFF
TRBV28	many	TRBJ2-2	TRBD2	15	TGTGCCAGCAGCACAGCGGGAGAGGGAACCGGGGAGCTGTTTTTT	CASSTAGEGTGELFF
TRBV29-1	-	TRBJ1-1	-	14	TGCAGCGTTTCCGCTTTACAGGCTACGACTGAAGCTTTCTTT	CSVSALQATTEAFF
TRBV4-1	-	TRBJ2-1	-	16	TGCGCCAGCAGCCAGAGTGGGAGGCCCTCCTACAATGAGCAGTTCTTC	CASSQSGRPSYNEQFF
TRBV6-4	many	TRBJ2-1	TRBD2	16	TGTGCCAGCAGTGAATGGGGGAGCGGGGTCCGCAATGAGCAGTTCTTC	CASSEWGSGVRNEQFF